The 17 T cell receptor beta chains listed next were all sequenced from one sample in a study of technical replicates of blood from several donors. Profiling relied on immunoSEQ multiplex PCR, and the TCRdb table lists in-frame clones only, not all of them. Of 70,000 to 85,000 clones in the sample, approximately 90% were seen once. Sequencing was performed on T cells isolated from PBMCs. These receptors all come from a human donor in good health.

J is TRBJ2-7 and V is TRBV6-5, with TRBD2 matching 9 bases. CDR3 size: 14 residues. V was pared by 5 bases and J by 2 bases, with 4 bases of the junction left unmatched. Germline V gene sequence: CDR1 MNHEY, CDR2 SVGAGI. CDR3 in DNA: TGTGCCAGCAGTACCGGGACTAGCCCCTACGAGCAGTACTTC. It codes for CASSTGTSPYEQYF.

V usage is TRBV19 and J usage is TRBJ2-5; tentative D call: TRBD2 (5 bases). The CDR3 totals 15 residues. Per the germline V gene, CDR1 is LNHDA and CDR2 is SQIVND (reference sequence). The V end was cut by 1 base, the J end by 2 bases, with 11 bases between. The CDR3 DNA reads TGTGCCAGTAGTATAGTCGAGGGATGGCAAGAGACCCAGTACTTC. It translates to CASSIVEGWQETQYF. Full variable domain (rest looked up from reference TRBV19 and TRBJ2-5): DGGITQSPKYLFRKEGQNVTLSCEQNLNHDAMYWYRQDPGQGLRLIYYSQIVNDFQKGDIAEGYSVSREKKESFPLTVTSAQKNPTAFYLCASSIVEGWQETQYFGPGTRLLVL.

The rearrangement uses TRBV15 and TRBJ2-1, with TRBD2 matching 8 bases. The CDR3 is 20 amino acids. The V gene end was trimmed by 0 bases and the J gene end by 0 bases; junction bases not matched to a gene: 13. Germline CDR1 LNHNV, CDR2 YYDKDF (reference sequence). CDR3 residues: CATSRDLGLAGSSSYNEQFF. In DNA form, the CDR3 reads TGTGCCACCAGCAGAGATTTAGGGCTAGCGGGTTCTAGCTCCTACAATGAGCAGTTCTTC.

In this sample, this clone turned up a few times. The rearrangement joins TRBV18 to TRBJ1-2, with 7 bases lining up with TRBD1. Germline assignment: CDR1 KGHSH and CDR2 LQKENI. The CDR3 sequence is 14 residues long. The V and J ends lost 3 bases and 3 bases, in that order; junction bases with no gene match: 4. CDR3 DNA sequence: TGTGCCAGCTCACCTACCGGACAGGACTATGGCTACACCTTC. This gives the protein CASSPTGQDYGYTF.

CDR3 amino acids: CASSQGLAWMNTEAFF. CDR3 DNA sequence: TGTGCCAGCAGCCAAGGACTCGCTTGGATGAACACTGAAGCTTTCTTT. This chain joins TRBV14 and TRBJ1-1; the D is unclear. With 1 base removed from V and 0 bases from J, the gap between germline ends came to 12 bases. Germline CDR1 reads SGHDN; CDR2 reads FVKESK. CDR3 size: 16 residues.

V gene TRBV5-6 combines with J gene TRBJ2-5; D may be TRBD1 (5 bases). CDR3 length equals 12 residues. V was clipped by 3 bases and J by 7 bases, with 10 bases between them. Per the germline V gene, CDR1 is SGHDT and CDR2 is YYEEEE. CDR3 region: CASSSGAGTQYF. The CDR3 bases are TGTGCCAGCAGCTCTGGGGCCGGGACCCAGTACTTC.

The chain carries TRBV27 and TRBJ2-7, with TRBD1 identical over 8 bases. J gave up 4 bases and V 2 bases, and 10 bases lay outside the gene matches. The germline CDR1 and CDR2 sequences are MNHEY and SMNVEV (reference sequence). The CDR3 loop spans 16 amino acids. In DNA, the CDR3 is TGTGCCAGCAGTTTAATGCCCACAGGGGGAAGGTACGAGCAGTACTTC. Translating gives CASSLMPTGGRYEQYF.

The chain carries TRBV27 and TRBJ2-2; 7 nucleotides align to TRBD2. The J segment lost 7 bases and the V segment lost 6 bases, leaving 14 bases of the junction unmatched. Germline lookup yields CDR1 MNHEY and CDR2 SMNVEV (reference sequence). The CDR3 is 16 residues long. For the CDR3, the DNA is TGTGCCAGCAGATTCTCGGCCGGGGGGAGGGACGGGGAGCTGTTTTTT. This encodes CASRFSAGGRDGELFF.

The rearrangement joins TRBV4-1 to TRBJ1-5; 8 nucleotides line up with TRBD1. Unmatched junction bases numbered 7, after V lost 0 bases and J lost 6 bases. Germline V gene sequence: CDR1 MGHRA, CDR2 YSYEKL. The length of the CDR3 is 16 residues. The CDR3 DNA reads as TGCGCCAGCAGCCAAGAATCCAGGGGGCTAAGTCAGCCCCAGCATTTT. Protein: CASSQESRGLSQPQHF.

The rearrangement uses TRBV7-4 and TRBJ2-7, with 11 bases matching TRBD1. V lost 3 bases and J lost 5; bases outside the gene matches: 9. This CDR3 has 16 amino acids. CDR1 is SGHVT, CDR2 SQSDAQ, per germline. CDR3 in amino acids: CASSFTEDRGRNEQYF. CDR3 bases: TGTGCCAGCAGCTTTACGGAGGACAGGGGGCGCAACGAGCAGTACTTC.

The chain couples TRBV27 to TRBJ1-2; 9 bases fit TRBD1. The germline V gene has CDR1 MNHEY and CDR2 SMNVEV (reference sequence). Germline trimming cut 8 bases from V and 4 bases from J; bases unmatched to any gene: 5. There are 13 residues in the CDR3. The CDR3 loop is CASATGGSYGYTF. The CDR3 coding sequence is TGTGCCAGCGCAACAGGGGGCTCCTATGGCTACACCTTC.

The chain employs TRBV28 and TRBJ1-1, with a possible D match to TRBD1 (5 bases). The V end was cut by 4 bases, the J end by 1 base, with 7 bases between. Germline V gives CDR1 MDHEN, CDR2 SYDVKM. This CDR3 spans 13 amino acids. The CDR3 loop reads CASSSGQNTEAFF. CDR3 in DNA: TGTGCCAGCAGTTCCGGACAGAACACTGAAGCTTTCTTT.

J is TRBJ2-1 and V is TRBV18, with 9 bases lining up with TRBD1. The CDR3 covers 15 residues. CDR1 KGHSH and CDR2 LQKENI come from the germline V gene. Trimming at V came to 3 bases and at J to 8 bases, leaving 8 bases not matched to a gene. CDR3 DNA sequence: TGTGCCAGCTCACCCCGACAGGGGGGGCCGGATGAGCAGTTCTTC. Its translation is CASSPRQGGPDEQFF.

V usage is TRBV9 and J usage is TRBJ2-7; D possibly corresponds to TRBD2 (6 bases). CDR1 is SGDLS and CDR2 is YYNGEE in the germline V gene. This CDR3 is built from 14 residues. The V gene lost 3 bases and the J gene lost 3 bases, with 13 bases spanning the gap. CDR3 residues: CASSGSRGSYEQYF. The CDR3 region has the DNA TGTGCCAGCAGCGGGTCCCGGGGGAGCTACGAGCAGTACTTC.

This sequence joins TRBV9 and TRBJ2-1; 10 bases are a match to TRBD2. The V segment lost 0 bases and the J segment 4 bases; nucleotides outside the gene matches: 4. Germline V CDR1 and CDR2: SGDLS, YYNGEE. This CDR3 has 16 residues. The CDR3 region is CASSVAASGGYNEQFF. The DNA for the CDR3 is TGTGCCAGCAGCGTAGCGGCTAGCGGGGGATACAATGAGCAGTTCTTC.

The chain uses TRBV13 and TRBJ2-7; 7 nucleotides line up with TRBD1. CDR3 length: 15 residues. V lost 3 bases and J lost 1; bases outside the gene matches: 6. Germline assignment: CDR1 PRHDT and CDR2 FYEKMQ (reference sequence). The CDR3 coding sequence is TGTGCCAGCAGCTTGGGGGACAGTTATTCCTACGAGCAGTACTTC. This encodes CASSLGDSYSYEQYF.

This chain links TRBV7-8 with TRBJ1-4; maybe TRBD1 (5 bases). Per germline, CDR1 SGHVS and CDR2 FQNEAQ. This CDR3 spans 12 amino acids. The V and J ends lost 5 bases and 8 bases respectively, with 9 bases between them. In DNA form, the CDR3 reads TGTGCCAGCAGCCCAGGGCCCGAAAAACTGTTTTTT. Its translation: CASSPGPEKLFF.